Listed here are 9 T cell receptor beta chains from one sample, sequenced in a study of CD8 T cells in ankylosing spondylitis. TCRdb used MiXCR to reprocess the 5' RACE reads, holding one entry per CDR3 protein. The sample gives fewer than 250,000 distinct CDR3 sequences, about 26% of which show up once; about 6.2% is in the top ten. Material: blood, either unsorted or a sorted T cell fraction (not recorded which). The source of these receptors is a male donor with ankylosing spondylitis or in good health (not recorded which).

This clonotype was observed many times. CDR3 protein: CASSPSIRASTDTQYF. In DNA form, the CDR3 reads TGTGCCAGCAGCCCATCCATCCGGGCTAGCACAGATACGCAGTATTTT. The chain recombines TRBV12-3 or TRBV12-4 with TRBJ2-3; D ambiguous. The CDR3 consists of 16 residues. Trimming took 6 bases from V and 0 from J, leaving 16 bases between them.

This clonotype was counted at least ten times. The rearrangement links TRBV10-3 to TRBJ2-7, with 10 bases matching TRBD2. The CDR3 contains 14 residues. V trimming: 9 bases; J trimming: 3 bases; junction bases outside the gene matches: 8. Looked up from germline, CDR1 is ENHRY and CDR2 is SYGVKD. The DNA of the CDR3 is TGTGCCATTCGCCAGGCTAGCGGGAGCTACGAGCAGTACTTC. Amino acid sequence: CAIRQASGSYEQYF.

V is TRBV20-1 and J is TRBJ2-7; D perhaps matches TRBD1 (5 bases). V lost 7 bases, J lost 5 bases, and 6 bases lay in between. CDR3 length: 9 amino acids. CDR1 and CDR2 from the germline V gene are DFQATT and SNEGSKA (reference sequence). The CDR3 protein is CSVGHEQYF. CDR3 DNA: TGCAGTGTGGGGCACGAGCAGTACTTC.

In its sample, this clonotype was seen once. CDR3 loop: CASSQVPGAVNEAFF. The CDR3 DNA sequence: TGTGCCAGCAGCCAAGTCCCGGGGGCGGTGAATGAAGCTTTCTTT. The rearrangement uses TRBV7-2 and TRBJ1-1; D is possibly TRBD1 (6 bases). The V gene lost 5 bases and the J gene lost 7 bases, with 20 bases spanning the gap. Germline V gives CDR1 SGHTA, CDR2 FQGNSA. The CDR3 covers 15 residues.

The V call is TRBV10-3, the J call TRBJ2-7, with 8 bases identical to TRBD2. The junction had 4 bases not matched to a gene; V was cut back by 4 bases and J by 2 bases. Germline V gene data show CDR1 as ENHRY and CDR2 as SYGVKD. The CDR3 spans 14 residues. As DNA, the CDR3 is TGTGCCATCAGTGCGGGAGGGCAGACCTACGAGCAGTACTTC. It is translated as CAISAGGQTYEQYF.

This clonotype appeared a single time. CDR3 DNA sequence: TGTGCCAGCAGCTTTGAGGGCGCGGGCAATCAGCCCCAGCATTTT. It specifies CASSFEGAGNQPQHF. The rearrangement links TRBV7-2 to TRBJ1-5, with D uncertain. This CDR3 spans 15 amino acids. The V end lost 3 bases, the J end lost 2 bases, and 11 bases lay between the germline ends. Per germline, CDR1 SGHTA and CDR2 FQGNSA.

The rearrangement joins TRBV5-1 to TRBJ2-7; the D is unclear. Germline CDR1 and CDR2: SGHRS and YFSETQ. V lost 4 bases, J lost 0 bases, and 17 bases lay in between. This CDR3 is built from 16 residues. CDR3 region: CASSREHGRSSYEQYF. The CDR3 DNA is TGCGCCAGCAGCAGGGAACACGGAAGGAGCTCCTACGAGCAGTACTTC.

This clonotype has at least ten counts. The chain links TRBV20-1 to TRBJ2-3, with D possibly matching TRBD2 (6 bases). V lost 5 bases and J 12 bases, leaving 15 bases between the germline ends. From germline, CDR1 is DFQATT and CDR2 SNEGSKA (reference sequence). The CDR3 contains 11 residues. CDR3 sequence (DNA): TGCAGTGCTCAGACTAGAGGGGTTCAGTATTTT. It encodes CSAQTRGVQYF.

This clonotype was counted many times. The V call is TRBV28, the J call TRBJ1-5, with D maybe TRBD1 (5 bases). The CDR3 has 13 residues. The V gene lost 6 bases and the J gene lost 4 bases, with 10 bases spanning the gap. CDR1 MDHEN and CDR2 SYDVKM come from the germline V gene. CDR3 nucleotides: TGTGCCAGCAGGTCCCGGGGGAATCAGCCCCAGCATTTT. Protein sequence: CASRSRGNQPQHF.